These 25 T cell receptor beta chains were all obtained from the same sample, sequenced in a study of T cells after yellow fever vaccination (dated by TCRdb to the late 2010s). The sample's treatment or condition label, in plain terms: live attenuated yellow fever vaccine strain. Libraries came from 5' RACE. The reads were generated on an Illumina HiSeq 2500. TCRdb ran its own pipeline on the public reads, namely fastp trimming at Q25 and MiXCR clone calling, and kept in-frame beta chains. Under each unique CDR3 protein, matching rows form one entry showing the most common genes and DNA. The sample table lists roughly 94,000 distinct CDR3 sequences, roughly 9% of them with a count of one. The ten largest clones capture around 16% of the sample. The sample here was CD8+ T cells not binding an NS4B(214-222) dextramer, sorted from PBMCs, taken around 16 days after the first yellow fever vaccination. This specimen's cell subset or site label, interpreted: NS4B epitope dextramer-negative CD8 T cells. These TCRs come from a man aged 18 to 30 who received the YFV17D yellow fever vaccine.

Many counts were recorded for this clonotype. CDR3 sequence reads: CASSRPISTDTQYF. The CDR3 DNA reads as TGTGCCAGCAGCCGACCTATTAGCACAGATACGCAGTATTTT. The J gene is TRBJ2-3, the V gene TRBV7-9, with D hard to call. CDR1 is SEHNR, CDR2 FQNEAQ, per germline (reference sequence). The CDR3 length is 14 residues. Trimming removed 5 bases from V and 0 bases from J, with 9 bases in between. Full variable domain (outside the CDR3, taken from reference TRBV7-9 and TRBJ2-3): DTGVSQNPRHKITKRGQNVTFRCDPISEHNRLYWYRQTLGQGPEFLTYFQNEAQLEKSRLLSDRFSAERPKGSFSTLEIQRTEQGDSAMYLCASSRPISTDTQYFGPGTRLTVL.

This clonotype has only one observation. V is TRBV2 and J is TRBJ1-5; no reliable D call. This CDR3 region has 14 residues. Trimming removed 1 base at V and 4 bases at J, with 8 bases between. The V gene's germline CDR1 is SNHLY and CDR2 FYNNEI. The CDR3 protein is CASSEEGGNQPQHF. The CDR3 DNA reads TGTGCCAGCAGTGAAGAGGGCGGAAATCAGCCCCAGCATTTT.

This clonotype showed up many times. The V gene is TRBV15, the J gene TRBJ2-5; 9 nucleotides agree with TRBD2. This CDR3 has 15 residues. Per the germline V gene, CDR1 is LNHNV and CDR2 is YYDKDF (reference sequence). The junction had 4 bases not matched to a gene; V was cut back by 3 bases and J by 2 bases. The CDR3 nucleotides are TGTGCCACCAGCAGGTTAGCGGGGGAACAAGAGACCCAGTACTTC. Translation gives CATSRLAGEQETQYF.

The rearrangement links TRBV7-2 to TRBJ2-3; no clear D gene. CDR1 is SGHTA, CDR2 FQGNSA, per germline. This CDR3 comprises 13 residues. Trimming cost V 5 bases and J 9 bases, with 15 bases left between them. Here the CDR3 DNA reads TGTGCCAGCAGCCCCATCTTAACCGAAACGCAGTATTTT. Its protein is CASSPILTETQYF.

This chain uses TRBV6-5 with TRBJ1-3; no definite D call. The CDR3 covers 12 residues. The V gene's germline CDR1 is MNHEY and CDR2 SVGAGI. V was shortened by 6 bases and J by 7 bases, with 10 bases between the two germline ends. CDR3 sequence reads: CASSAEGNTIYF. In DNA form, the CDR3 reads TGTGCCAGCAGCGCCGAGGGTAACACCATATATTTT.

The V gene is TRBV24-1, the J gene TRBJ2-3; 11 bases line up with TRBD1. The V segment lost 9 bases and the J segment 4 bases; nucleotides outside the gene matches: 2. Germline V CDR1 and CDR2: KGHDR, SFDVKD. The CDR3 spans 13 residues. The DNA for the CDR3 is TGTGCCACCGAGGGACAGGGGGCAGATACGCAGTATTTT. Its translation is CATEGQGADTQYF.

J is TRBJ2-1 and V is TRBV15; TRBD2 agrees at 10 bases. The CDR3 length is 15 residues. With V trimmed by 3 bases and J by 4 bases, 3 bases remained unmatched. Germline V gives CDR1 LNHNV, CDR2 YYDKDF (reference sequence). As DNA, the CDR3 is TGTGCCACCAGCAGGCTACTAGCGGGGTACAATGAGCAGTTCTTC. This sequence encodes CATSRLLAGYNEQFF.

V is TRBV29-1 and J is TRBJ2-5; 7 bases agree with TRBD2. This CDR3 region has 15 residues. Germline lookup yields CDR1 SQVTM and CDR2 ANQGSEA. V dropped 3 bases and J dropped 1; count of bases not matched to a gene: 8. Here the CDR3 DNA reads TGCAGCGTTGAGGTCAGCGGGGACCGCCAAGAGACCCAGTACTTC. It translates to CSVEVSGDRQETQYF.

Only a few counts were recorded for this clonotype. J is TRBJ1-5 and V is TRBV24-1, with unresolved D. In germline, CDR1 is KGHDR, CDR2 SFDVKD. Trimming took off 7 bases at V and 7 bases at J, with 4 bases between the two ends. This CDR3 contains 10 residues. CDR3 amino acids: CATSPQPQHF. CDR3 DNA sequence: TGTGCCACCAGCCCCCAGCCCCAGCATTTT.

This clonotype appeared many times. The V call is TRBV7-3, the J call TRBJ2-5, with D perhaps matching TRBD2 (6 bases). Trimming removed 2 bases at V and 0 bases at J, with 10 bases between. Germline CDR1 and CDR2: SGHTA and FQGTGA. This CDR3 comprises 15 residues. Here the CDR3 DNA reads TGTGCCAGCAGCTTATACGGGAGTTACCAAGAGACCCAGTACTTC. Its protein is CASSLYGSYQETQYF.

Concerning this clonotype: Germline is not matched at one junction end, which may reflect a read error. The rearrangement joins TRBV5-6 to TRBJ1-2; TRBD1 is a possible D gene (6 bases). The germline CDR1 and CDR2 sequences are SGHDT and YYEEEE. CDR3 length: 11 amino acids. The CDR3 loop is CASSLGTGHAF. In DNA form, the CDR3 reads TGTGCCAGCAGCTTGGGAACAGGGCACGCCTTC. The full variable domain, its missing parts supplied by reference TRBV5-6 and TRBJ1-2, is DAGVTQSPTHLIKTRGQQVTLRCSPKSGHDTVSWYQQALGQGPQFIFQYYEEEERQRGNFPDRFSGHQFPNYSSELNVNALLLGDSALYLCASSLGTGHAFGSGTRLTVV.

The chain recombines TRBV7-6 with TRBJ1-5; D remains ambiguous. V lost 5 bases to trimming and J lost 5 bases, with 4 bases between them. The germline V gene encodes CDR1 SGHVS and CDR2 FNYEAQ. This CDR3 is built from 11 residues. CDR3 bases: TGTGCCAGCAGCACCTATCAGCCCCAGCATTTT. Its translation is CASSTYQPQHF.

This clonotype was observed many times. This rearrangement joins TRBV29-1 to TRBJ2-2, with 9 bases that match TRBD2. There are 14 residues in the CDR3. The J segment lost 6 bases and the V segment lost 3 bases, leaving 5 bases of the junction unmatched. Germline V gene data show CDR1 as SQVTM and CDR2 as ANQGSEA. For the CDR3, the DNA is TGCAGCGTTGAGGCGGGGGGGAAACCCGGGGAGCTGTTTTTT. It specifies CSVEAGGKPGELFF.

The chain couples TRBV6-5 to TRBJ1-2; 8 bases line up with TRBD1. The CDR3 is made up of 14 amino acids. V was clipped by 2 bases and J by 6 bases; unmatched bases: 5. Germline values: CDR1 MNHEY, CDR2 SVGAGI. The CDR3 region has the DNA TGTGCCAGCAGTTACGGACAGGGTCGCAATGGCTACACCTTC. Amino acids: CASSYGQGRNGYTF.

The sample holds one count of this clonotype. This may be a read error, as it is one base from a much larger clone. The chain employs TRBV15 and TRBJ2-2; TRBD1 might be the D (5 bases). Germline V gene sequence: CDR1 LNHNV, CDR2 YYDKDF (reference sequence). This CDR3 is 15 amino acids long. V lost 6 bases to trimming and J lost 4 bases, with 15 bases between them. CDR3: CATRIKGFPTGELFF. The CDR3 DNA sequence: TGTGCCACCAGAATAAAGGGGTTCCCCACCGGGGAGCTGTTTTTT. The whole variable domain, filled in from reference TRBV15 and TRBJ2-2, reads DAMVIQNPRYQVTQFGKPVTLSCSQTLNHNVMYWYQQKSSQAPKLLFHYYDKDFNNEADTPDNFQSRRPNTSFCFLDIRSPGLGDTAMYLCATRIKGFPTGELFFGEGSRLTVL.

In this sample, this clonotype turned up a few times. This chain connects TRBV27 to TRBJ1-4; D gene ambiguous. This CDR3 spans 17 amino acids. CDR1 and CDR2 from the germline V gene are MNHEY and SMNVEV (reference sequence). With 6 bases removed from V and 3 bases from J, the gap between germline ends came to 20 bases. CDR3 sequence: CASSPSGSKFSNEKLFF. The CDR3 DNA sequence: TGTGCCAGCAGCCCATCCGGGTCGAAATTTTCTAATGAAAAACTGTTTTTT. Together with reference TRBV27 and TRBJ1-4, the CDR3 gives the full variable domain: EAQVTQNPRYLITVTGKKLTVTCSQNMNHEYMSWYRQDPGLGLRQIYYSMNVEVTDKGDVPEGYKVSRKEKRNFPLILESPSPNQTSLYFCASSPSGSKFSNEKLFFGSGTQLSVL.

This clonotype was detected a few times. The V gene is TRBV29-1, the J gene TRBJ2-5; D is perhaps TRBD1 (6 bases). The CDR3 has 14 amino acids. Germline-derived CDR1 and CDR2 are SQVTM and ANQGSEA. V shed 2 bases and J shed 5 bases, with 15 bases lying between them. CDR3: CSVELRGRGETQYF. As DNA, the CDR3 is TGCAGCGTTGAACTCAGGGGTAGGGGGGAGACCCAGTACTTC.

The chain has TRBV7-8 and TRBJ1-6; TRBD1 might be the D (6 bases). The V gene lost 2 bases and the J gene lost 6 bases, with 17 bases spanning the gap. The CDR3 totals 17 residues. In germline, CDR1 is SGHVS, CDR2 FQNEAQ. CDR3 DNA: TGTGCCAGCAGCTTATCCGAAGCGGGGGGCGGTAATTCACCCCTCCACTTT. Translating gives CASSLSEAGGGNSPLHF.

The chain has TRBV5-1 and TRBJ1-2, with D possibly TRBD1 on 6 matching bases. The CDR3 runs 18 residues. Germline assignment: CDR1 SGHRS and CDR2 YFSETQ. Trimming left V 1 base short and J 3 bases short, with 22 bases between. In DNA form, the CDR3 reads TGCGCCAGCAGCTTGCACCCCCCAGGGGAAAATATCCACTATGGCTACACCTTC. This codes for CASSLHPPGENIHYGYTF. The full variable domain, completed using reference TRBV5-1 and TRBJ1-2, is KAGVTQTPRYLIKTRGQQVTLSCSPISGHRSVSWYQQTPGQGLQFLFEYFSETQRNKGNFPGRFSGRQFSNSRSEMNVSTLELGDSALYLCASSLHPPGENIHYGYTFGSGTRLTVV.

This clonotype has ten or more counts. The genes are TRBV5-1 and TRBJ2-7; 9 positions match TRBD1. Germline-derived CDR1 and CDR2 are SGHRS and YFSETQ. This CDR3 region has 16 residues. V shed 0 bases, J shed 5 bases, and the junction held 9 bases outside the gene matches. In DNA, the CDR3 is TGCGCCAGCAGCTTGGTTGGGACAGGGACCCTAAACGAGCAGTACTTC. Its protein product is CASSLVGTGTLNEQYF.

The sample holds a few counts of this clonotype. The gene calls are TRBV28 and TRBJ1-2; 7 bases are shared with TRBD1. Germline V lookup: CDR1 MDHEN, CDR2 SYDVKM. This CDR3 has 16 amino acids. Trimming at V came to 5 bases and at J to 3 bases, leaving 12 bases not matched to a gene. As DNA, the CDR3 is TGTGCCAGCAGTACACCCCGGGACAGCCGGCACTATGGCTACACCTTC. It codes for CASSTPRDSRHYGYTF.

This clonotype was observed a few times. The V and J genes are TRBV12-3 or TRBV12-4 and TRBJ1-1; D is unresolved. This CDR3 is 12 amino acids long. Trimming shortened V by 3 bases and J by 4 bases, and 6 bases separated the two germline ends. CDR3 bases: TGTGCCAGCAGTTTGTTTCCCACTGAAGCTTTCTTT. Translating gives CASSLFPTEAFF.

The rearrangement uses TRBV20-1 and TRBJ2-7, with 7 bases aligning to TRBD1. V dropped 0 bases and J dropped 8; count of bases not matched to a gene: 4. The CDR3 covers 12 residues. Germline V gives CDR1 DFQATT, CDR2 SNEGSKA (reference sequence). CDR3 in amino acids: CSAREVQGKQYV. The CDR3 bases are TGCAGTGCTAGAGAGGTACAGGGGAAGCAGTACGTC.

This clonotype was recorded a few times. The V and J genes are TRBV29-1 and TRBJ2-3; D remains ambiguous. The V gene's germline CDR1 is SQVTM and CDR2 ANQGSEA. There are 13 residues in the CDR3. V was trimmed by 3 bases and J by 4 bases, leaving 11 bases between them. The CDR3, as DNA: TGCAGCGTTGAGGTTACAACCGCAGATACGCAGTATTTT. The encoded protein is CSVEVTTADTQYF.

The V and J genes are TRBV27 and TRBJ1-1; D is possibly TRBD1 (5 bases). CDR1 is MNHEY and CDR2 is SMNVEV in the germline V gene (reference sequence). Trimming stripped 3 bases from V and 6 bases from J, with 8 bases between. This CDR3 is 12 amino acids long. CDR3 in amino acids: CASSFWGSEAFF. The CDR3 DNA reads as TGTGCCAGCAGTTTCTGGGGCTCTGAAGCTTTCTTT.